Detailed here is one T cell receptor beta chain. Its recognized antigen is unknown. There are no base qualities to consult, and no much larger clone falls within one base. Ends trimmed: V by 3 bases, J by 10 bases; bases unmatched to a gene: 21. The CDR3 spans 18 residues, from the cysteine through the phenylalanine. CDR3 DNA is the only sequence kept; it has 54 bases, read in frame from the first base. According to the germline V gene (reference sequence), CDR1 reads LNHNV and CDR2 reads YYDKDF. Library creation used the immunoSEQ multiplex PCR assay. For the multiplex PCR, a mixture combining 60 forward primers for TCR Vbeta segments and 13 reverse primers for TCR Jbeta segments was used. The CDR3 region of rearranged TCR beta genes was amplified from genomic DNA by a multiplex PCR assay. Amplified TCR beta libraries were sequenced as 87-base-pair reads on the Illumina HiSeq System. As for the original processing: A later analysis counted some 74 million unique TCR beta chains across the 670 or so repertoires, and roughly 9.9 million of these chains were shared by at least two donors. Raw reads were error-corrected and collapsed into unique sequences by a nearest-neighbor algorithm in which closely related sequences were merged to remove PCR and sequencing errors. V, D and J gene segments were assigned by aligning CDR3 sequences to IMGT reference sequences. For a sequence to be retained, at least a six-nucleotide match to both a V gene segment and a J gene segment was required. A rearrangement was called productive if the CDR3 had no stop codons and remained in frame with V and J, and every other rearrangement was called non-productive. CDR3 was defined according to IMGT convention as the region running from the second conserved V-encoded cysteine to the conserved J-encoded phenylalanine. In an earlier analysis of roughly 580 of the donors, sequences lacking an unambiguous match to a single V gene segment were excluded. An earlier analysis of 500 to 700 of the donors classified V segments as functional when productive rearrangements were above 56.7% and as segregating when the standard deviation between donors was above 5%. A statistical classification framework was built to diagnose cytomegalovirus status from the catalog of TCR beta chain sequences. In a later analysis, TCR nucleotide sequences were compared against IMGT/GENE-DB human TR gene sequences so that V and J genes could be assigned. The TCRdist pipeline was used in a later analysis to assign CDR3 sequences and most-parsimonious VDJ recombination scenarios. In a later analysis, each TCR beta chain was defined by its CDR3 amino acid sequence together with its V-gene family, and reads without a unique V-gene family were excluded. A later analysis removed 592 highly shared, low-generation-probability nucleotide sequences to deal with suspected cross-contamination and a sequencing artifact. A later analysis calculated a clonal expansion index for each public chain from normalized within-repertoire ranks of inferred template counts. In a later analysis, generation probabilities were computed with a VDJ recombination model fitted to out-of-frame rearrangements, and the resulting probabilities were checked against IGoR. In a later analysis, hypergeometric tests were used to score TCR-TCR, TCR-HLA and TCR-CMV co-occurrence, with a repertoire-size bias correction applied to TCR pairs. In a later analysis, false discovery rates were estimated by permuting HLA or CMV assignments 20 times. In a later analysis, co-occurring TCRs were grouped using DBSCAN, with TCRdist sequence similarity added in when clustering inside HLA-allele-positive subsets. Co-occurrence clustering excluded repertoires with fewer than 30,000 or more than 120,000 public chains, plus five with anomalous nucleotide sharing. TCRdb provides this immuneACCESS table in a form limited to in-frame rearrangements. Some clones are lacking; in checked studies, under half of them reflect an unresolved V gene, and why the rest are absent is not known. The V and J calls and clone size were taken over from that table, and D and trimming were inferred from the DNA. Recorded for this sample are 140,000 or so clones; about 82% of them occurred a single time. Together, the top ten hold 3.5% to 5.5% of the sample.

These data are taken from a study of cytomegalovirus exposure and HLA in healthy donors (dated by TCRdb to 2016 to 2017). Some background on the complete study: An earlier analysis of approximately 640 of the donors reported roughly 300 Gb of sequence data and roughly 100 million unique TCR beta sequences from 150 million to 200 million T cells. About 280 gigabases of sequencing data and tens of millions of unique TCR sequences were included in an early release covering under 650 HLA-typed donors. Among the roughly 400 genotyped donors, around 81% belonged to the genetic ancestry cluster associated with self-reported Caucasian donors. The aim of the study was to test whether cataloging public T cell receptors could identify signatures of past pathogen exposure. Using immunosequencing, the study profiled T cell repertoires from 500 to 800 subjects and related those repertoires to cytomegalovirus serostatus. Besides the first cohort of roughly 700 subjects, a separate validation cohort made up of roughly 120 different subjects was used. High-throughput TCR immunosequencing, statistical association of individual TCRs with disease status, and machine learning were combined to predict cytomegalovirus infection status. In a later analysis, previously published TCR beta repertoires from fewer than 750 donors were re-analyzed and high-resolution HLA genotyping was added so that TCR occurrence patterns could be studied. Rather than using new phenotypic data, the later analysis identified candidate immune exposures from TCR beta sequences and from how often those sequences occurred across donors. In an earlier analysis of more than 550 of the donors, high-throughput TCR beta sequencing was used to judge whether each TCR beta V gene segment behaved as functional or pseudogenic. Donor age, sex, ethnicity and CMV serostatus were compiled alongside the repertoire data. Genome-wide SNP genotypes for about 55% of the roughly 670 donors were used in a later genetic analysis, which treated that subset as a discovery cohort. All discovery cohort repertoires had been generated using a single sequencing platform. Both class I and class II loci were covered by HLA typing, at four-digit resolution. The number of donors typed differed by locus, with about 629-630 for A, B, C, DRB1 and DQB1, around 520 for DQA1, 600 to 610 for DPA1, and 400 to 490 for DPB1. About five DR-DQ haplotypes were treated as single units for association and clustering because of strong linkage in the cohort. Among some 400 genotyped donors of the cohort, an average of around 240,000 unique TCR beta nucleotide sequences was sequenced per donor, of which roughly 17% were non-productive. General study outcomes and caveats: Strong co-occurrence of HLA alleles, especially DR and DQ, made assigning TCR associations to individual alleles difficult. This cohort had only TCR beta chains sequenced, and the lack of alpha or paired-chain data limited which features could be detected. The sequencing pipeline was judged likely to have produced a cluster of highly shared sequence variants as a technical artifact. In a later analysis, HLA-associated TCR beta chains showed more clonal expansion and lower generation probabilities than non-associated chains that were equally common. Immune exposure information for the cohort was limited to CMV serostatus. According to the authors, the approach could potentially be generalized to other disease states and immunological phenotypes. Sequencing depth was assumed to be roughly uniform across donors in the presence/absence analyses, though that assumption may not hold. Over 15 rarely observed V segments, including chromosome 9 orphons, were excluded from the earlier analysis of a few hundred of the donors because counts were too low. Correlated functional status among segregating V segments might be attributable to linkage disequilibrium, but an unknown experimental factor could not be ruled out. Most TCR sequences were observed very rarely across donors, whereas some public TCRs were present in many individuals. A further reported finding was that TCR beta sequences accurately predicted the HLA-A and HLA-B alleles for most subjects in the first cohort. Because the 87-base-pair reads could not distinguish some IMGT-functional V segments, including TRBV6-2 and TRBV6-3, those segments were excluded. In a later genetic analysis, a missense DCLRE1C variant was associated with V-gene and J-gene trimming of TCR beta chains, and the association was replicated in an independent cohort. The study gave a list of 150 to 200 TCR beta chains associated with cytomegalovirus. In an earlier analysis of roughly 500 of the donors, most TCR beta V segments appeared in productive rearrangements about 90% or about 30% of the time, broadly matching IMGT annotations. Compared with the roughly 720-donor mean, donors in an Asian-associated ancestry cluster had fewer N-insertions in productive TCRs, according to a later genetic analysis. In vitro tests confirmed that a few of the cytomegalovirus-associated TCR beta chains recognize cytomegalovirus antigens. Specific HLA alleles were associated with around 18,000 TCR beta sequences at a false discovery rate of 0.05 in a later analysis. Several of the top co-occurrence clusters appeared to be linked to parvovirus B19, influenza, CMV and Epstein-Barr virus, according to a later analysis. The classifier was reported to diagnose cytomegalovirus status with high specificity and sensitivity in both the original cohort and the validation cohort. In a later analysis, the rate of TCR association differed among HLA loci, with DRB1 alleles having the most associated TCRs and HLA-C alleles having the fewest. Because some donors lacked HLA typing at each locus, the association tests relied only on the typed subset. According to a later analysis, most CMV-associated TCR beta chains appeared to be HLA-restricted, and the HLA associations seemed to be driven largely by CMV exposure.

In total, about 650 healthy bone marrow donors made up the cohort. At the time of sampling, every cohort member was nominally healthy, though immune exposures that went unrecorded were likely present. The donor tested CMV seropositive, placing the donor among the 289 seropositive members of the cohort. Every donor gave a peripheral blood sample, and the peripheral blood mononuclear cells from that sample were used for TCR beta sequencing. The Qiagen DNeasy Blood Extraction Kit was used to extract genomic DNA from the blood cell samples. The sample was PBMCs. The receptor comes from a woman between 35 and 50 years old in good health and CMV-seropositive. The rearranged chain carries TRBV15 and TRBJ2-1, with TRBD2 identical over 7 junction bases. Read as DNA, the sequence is TGTGCCACCAGCAGGGGCCCTCTCGCGGGAGTCCCCACAAGGGAGCAGTTCTTC. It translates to CATSRGPLAGVPTREQFF.